This TCR beta chain appears in the sequencing data of a study of cytomegalovirus exposure and HLA in healthy donors. Study-wide points: There were a few CMV-associated chains whose specificity for CMV antigens was confirmed in vitro.

The table came from immunoSEQ multiplex PCR; TCRdb's copy has only in-frame clones and leaves some out. Here the sample spans 90,000 to 150,000 clones, about 84% being singletons. About this clone itself: The antigen is not known.

The V segment lost 6 bases and the J segment 2 bases; nucleotides outside the gene matches: 4. Germline V gene sequence: CDR1 SGHRS, CDR2 YFSETQ. This CDR3 contains 13 residues. The TCR originated in a man between 18 and 29 years old in good health and CMV-seronegative. This chain links TRBV5-1 with TRBJ1-2, with 7 bases matching TRBD1. The material sequenced was PBMCs. As DNA, the CDR3 is TGCGCCAGCACGTCACAGGGGAACTATGGCTACACCTTC. Translation: CASTSQGNYGYTF.